The present TCR beta chain was sequenced within a study of cytomegalovirus exposure and HLA in healthy donors. Whole-study context: Among the approximately 400 genotyped donors, approximately 82% were placed in the Caucasian-associated ancestry cluster.

About this clone: Its target is unknown.

Findings and limits, study-wide: Several of the most significant clusters appeared linked to common viral pathogens, based on a later analysis. As a later analysis showed, a missense DCLRE1C variant was linked to trimming of TCR beta V- and J-genes.

Primers for the PCR totalled 60 Vbeta and 13 Jbeta. Method: immunoSEQ multiplex PCR; TCRdb's copy keeps in-frame clones and lacks some. The repertoire has about 130,000 clones, less than 80% of them found once; the top ten carry 6.6%. V was clipped by 2 bases and J by 0 bases, with 4 bases between them. CDR1 is MNHNY, CDR2 SVGAGI, per germline (reference sequence). The CDR3 is made up of 13 amino acids. This TCR was recovered from a middle-aged man in good health and CMV-seropositive. The sample consisted of PBMCs. The chain joins TRBV6-6 to TRBJ1-2, with D uncertain. The CDR3 reads CASSYEANYGYTF. CDR3 sequence (DNA): TGTGCCAGCAGTTACGAGGCTAACTATGGCTACACCTTC.